The sequence of this TCR beta chain was determined in a study of cytomegalovirus exposure and HLA in healthy donors. Regarding the study as a whole: Sequencing artifact likely explains a cluster of highly shared sequence variants. Prior analysis indicated that the majority of TCR beta V segments exhibited productivity approximately 90% or approximately 30% of the time. Common viral pathogens were later found to be apparently linked to several of the most significant clusters. Roughly uniform depth of sequencing across donors was assumed in presence/absence analyses.

V was pared by 4 bases and J by 0 bases, with 4 bases of the junction left unmatched. Looked up from germline, CDR1 is SGHRS and CDR2 is YFSETQ. The CDR3 consists of 16 residues. The PCR employed 60 Vbeta primers together with 13 Jbeta primers. Assay: immunoSEQ multiplex PCR; the TCRdb copy retains only in-frame clones and omits some. The data hold 100,000 to 120,000 clones, with roughly 79% observed a single time. This clone has at least ten counts. Its antigen is currently unknown. The sequencing input was PBMCs. This chain links TRBV5-1 with TRBJ1-6, with 7 bases that match TRBD1. This TCR derives from a man in his forties in good health and CMV-seronegative. The CDR3 DNA reads as TGCGCCAGCAGCAAGGGACAGTACTCCTATAATTCACCCCTCCACTTT. It specifies CASSKGQYSYNSPLHF.